This T cell receptor (beta chain) appears in the sequencing data of a study of T-cell reconstitution after alpha-beta-depleted transplantation in children. Germline V gene lookup returns CDR1 SGHRS and CDR2 YFSETQ. This CDR3 is built from 14 residues. The germline V and J ends were trimmed by 0 bases and 2 bases, with 7 bases remaining between them. It was with unique molecular identifiers that the TCRbeta library was prepared. TCRdb redid the calling of the PCR reads with MiXCR, one entry per CDR3 protein. The sample includes 230,000 or so distinct CDR3 sequences, 9.7% of them seen just once. This clonotype has ten or more counts.

The genes are TRBV5-1 and TRBJ2-3; unclear D gene. The sample consisted of PBMCs from the stem cell graft donor, taken from the stem cell graft. This clonotype originated in a human donor who donated a stem cell graft to a child with SCID. The CDR3 reads CASSLEQYTDTQYF. The CDR3 DNA reads TGCGCCAGCAGCTTGGAGCAGTACACAGATACGCAGTATTTT.